These T cell receptor beta chains were read from a single sample in a study of radiotherapy plus CTLA-4 blockade in lung cancer. Sequenced by immunoSEQ multiplex PCR; TCRdb stores in-frame clones only, minus some. This sample has 25,000 to 35,000 clones; roughly 80% occur once, and the top ten carry about 7.7%. Sequencing used peripheral blood, obtained from a patient treated with radiotherapy plus ipilimumab. These TCRs come from a human donor with non-small cell lung cancer who had stable disease on radiotherapy plus ipilimumab. Each CDR3 is given without its conserved first and last residue.

v_call	j_call	cdr3_aa
TRBV10-2	TRBJ1-2	ASKNTGTDYGYT
TRBV4-3	TRBJ2-3	ASSQGERSTDTQY
TRBV6-5	TRBJ1-2	ASSYVDRVGYGYT
TRBV9	TRBJ2-2	ASNIGQGADTGELF
TRBV10-3	TRBJ1-1	AISESRASNTEAF
TRBV5-6	TRBJ1-6	ASSLTPLNRANSPLH
TRBV5-1	TRBJ1-1	ASSLAVAGTAEAF
TRBV9	TRBJ2-2	ASSAHDRRRNTGELF
TRBV9	TRBJ2-1	ASSVGGGGNNEQF
TRBV6-1	TRBJ2-7	ASSTPQGSSYEQY
TRBV4-2	TRBJ1-4	ASSPGGGINEKLF
TRBV7-9	TRBJ1-2	ASSLADIPTNYGYT
TRBV6-1	TRBJ2-7	AIRGTQQYEQY
TRBV28	TRBJ1-2	AVSGVGYGYT
TRBV28	TRBJ1-2	ASSLARLSYGYT
TRBV4-1	TRBJ2-3	ASSQDRGFNTDTQY
TRBV11-2	TRBJ2-6	ASSLGQPGANVLT
TRBV6-5	TRBJ2-7	ASSSQGPSSYEQY
TRBV5-6	TRBJ1-3	ASSAGQGAYSGNTIY
TRBV28	TRBJ2-5	ASSFLAGGPGQETQY
TRBV29-1	TRBJ1-1	SVDLLGRGTEAF
TRBV4-1	TRBJ2-5	ASSESMGETQY
TRBV7-9	TRBJ1-2	ASSLGGFSPRYT
TRBV15	TRBJ1-5	ATTPGHFSNQPQH
TRBV5-5	TRBJ2-1	ASSPGDRGHYNEQF
TRBV9	TRBJ1-3	ASKIHRDGLSGNTIY
TRBV5-1	TRBJ2-6	ASSKGQGASGANVLT
TRBV2	TRBJ2-3	ASRARQGSADTQY
TRBV5-1	TRBJ2-1	ASSLEPGKNEQF
TRBV27	TRBJ1-1	ASSKQVLNTEAF
TRBV5-5	TRBJ2-2	ASSFGLGVGAGELF
TRBV5-6	TRBJ1-5	ASSLGSGGNQPQH
TRBV29-1	TRBJ2-7	SVVGPGVGYEQY
TRBV4-1	TRBJ2-1	ASSQAILTGTGNNEQF
TRBV29-1	TRBJ1-1	SVTSRELNTEAF
TRBV10-2	TRBJ1-3	ASSHGNTIY
TRBV4-2	TRBJ1-6	ASSQGQQGAKSPLH
TRBV6-1	TRBJ1-1	ASSAARGVRGTEAF